A selection of T cell receptor beta chains follows, all from one sample in a study of blood T cell repertoires in COVID-19. Assay: immunoSEQ multiplex PCR; the TCRdb copy retains only in-frame clones and omits some. The table shows about 97,000 clones, with approximately 90% occurring only once. Sequencing was performed on peripheral blood. Receptors originate from a man aged 50 or older with acute or convalescent COVID-19. Both conserved end residues are part of each CDR3. A D gene is named only where the DNA matches it firmly. Some rows mark clone size as missing; the rest say once, few, many or name a class of expanded clone.

>-|-|TRBV5-1|TRBJ1-1
TGCGCCAGCAGCTTGTCGACAGTGAACACTGAAGCTTTCTTT
CASSLSTVNTEAFF
>-|-|TRBV10-2|TRBJ1-2
TGCGCCAGCAGCGATAACTCGGGGGGCAACTATGGCTACACCTTC
CASSDNSGGNYGYTF
>once|-|TRBV30|TRBJ1-1
TGTGCCTGGAGGGGGGGGCTGGGGACTGAAGCTTTCTTT
CAWRGGLGTEAFF
>-|TRBD2|TRBV6-1|TRBJ2-1
TGTGCCAGCAGTGAATCCCCACTAGCGGGTAAGCAGTTCTTC
CASSESPLAGKQFF
>-|-|TRBV9|TRBJ2-7
TGTGCCAGCAGCGTTCAAACGGGACACCCGCAGTACTTC
CASSVQTGHPQYF
>-|TRBD2|TRBV7-2|TRBJ2-2
TGTGCCAGCAGCTCAGAACTAGCGGGGGGGCCTCGTGAGCTGTTTTTT
CASSSELAGGPRELFF
>-|TRBD2|TRBV4-1|TRBJ2-3
TGCGCCAGCAGCCAAGATCCCGATAGCGGGGGCCGCGGGTATACGCAGTATTTT
CASSQDPDSGGRGYTQYF
>-|-|TRBV4-3|TRBJ1-4
TGCGCCAGCAGCCAAGCTGGGGGCGATGGTGAAAAACTGTTTTTT
CASSQAGGDGEKLFF
>-|TRBD1|TRBV5-4|TRBJ1-4
TGTGCCAGCAGCGGACAGGGGGGGACTAATGAAAAACTGTTTTTT
CASSGQGGTNEKLFF
>-|TRBD2|TRBV19|TRBJ2-7
TGTGCCAGTAGAAGGAGTAGCGGGGAGTCCTACGAGCAGTACTTC
CASRRSSGESYEQYF
>-|TRBD1|TRBV5-6|TRBJ1-1
TGTGCCAGCAGCCCGAATGGACAGGGGATTTTGAACACTGAAGCTTTCTTT
CASSPNGQGILNTEAFF
>-|-|TRBV4-1|TRBJ1-5
TGCGCCAGCAGCCAAGACCGAGAACAGCCCCAGCATTTT
CASSQDREQPQHF
>-|TRBD1|TRBV6-5|TRBJ2-5
TGTGCCAGCAGTTACTCGAACAGGGGGCAGGGAGAGACCCAGTACTTC
CASSYSNRGQGETQYF
>-|TRBD1|TRBV2|TRBJ2-7
TGTGCCAGCAGTCCGGGACAGGGGGCGGATGGCGAGCAGTACTTC
CASSPGQGADGEQYF
>-|-|TRBV7-8|TRBJ1-5
TGTGCCAGCAGCTTCGGGAATCAGCCCCAGCATTTT
CASSFGNQPQHF
>-|-|TRBV19|TRBJ1-3
TGTGCCAGTAAGCCAGGGGTCCGCTCTGGAAACACCATATATTTT
CASKPGVRSGNTIYF
>-|-|TRBV2|TRBJ1-4
TGTGCCAGCAGCGAAGACAGAACAAATGAAAAACTGTTTTTT
CASSEDRTNEKLFF
>-|-|TRBV5-4|TRBJ2-7
TGTGCCAGCAGCTTGCCAGGGTACCACGAGCAGTACTTC
CASSLPGYHEQYF
>-|-|TRBV9|TRBJ2-3
TGTGCCAGCAGCGTAGCACTAGCTCAGGATACGCAGTATTTT
CASSVALAQDTQYF
>-|-|TRBV12-3/TRBV12-4|TRBJ1-1
TGTGCCAGCAGTAGACAGATATACACTGAAGCTTTCTTT
CASSRQIYTEAFF
>-|-|TRBV2|TRBJ2-7
TGTGCCAGCAGTCTAAGCTACGAGCAGTACTTC
CASSLSYEQYF
>-|TRBD2|TRBV28|TRBJ2-7
TGTGCCAGCAGTCAAACTAGCGGGGGGACCCACGAGCAGTACTTC
CASSQTSGGTHEQYF
>-|TRBD2|TRBV7-8|TRBJ2-7
TGTGCCAGCAGCTTAGAGCGGGGGGCAACCTACGAGCAGTACTTC
CASSLERGATYEQYF
>-|-|TRBV7-9|TRBJ2-7
TGTGCCAGCAGCCCTCGAGGGGGAAACTCCTACGAGCAGTACTTC
CASSPRGGNSYEQYF
>-|-|TRBV5-1|TRBJ1-4
TGCGCCAGCAGCCCGGCGGGCAGGACTGCAACTAATGAAAAACTGTTTTTT
CASSPAGRTATNEKLFF
>-|-|TRBV18|TRBJ1-6
TGTGCCAGCTCACCACCGGGGTTTAGGGGGACCTATAATTCACCCCTCCACTTT
CASSPPGFRGTYNSPLHF
>-|-|TRBV15|TRBJ1-4
TGTGCCACCAGCCTCACAGGGAGGGGAGAAAAACTGTTTTTT
CATSLTGRGEKLFF
>-|-|TRBV7-8|TRBJ2-3
TGTGCCAGCAGCTTACTTGGGGGGAGGACAGATACGCAGTATTTT
CASSLLGGRTDTQYF
>once|TRBD1|TRBV19|TRBJ1-1
TGTGCCAGTAGTCTTAACAGGGGCGCTGAAGCTTTCTTT
CASSLNRGAEAFF
>once|-|TRBV14|TRBJ1-5
TGTGCCAGCACCCTATACAGGGAATTGTGGCAGCCCCAGCATTTT
CASTLYRELWQPQHF
>few|TRBD2|TRBV6-2/TRBV6-3|TRBJ2-3
TGTGCCAGCAGTTACCCCACGGGGGGGGTGAGGACAGATACGCAGTATTTT
CASSYPTGGVRTDTQYF
>-|TRBD1|TRBV2|TRBJ1-4
TGTGCCAGTGGGGTACAGGGGCAGGGGGGAAAACTGTTTTTT
CASGVQGQGGKLFF
>-|-|TRBV19|TRBJ1-4
TGTGCCAGTAGTATAGGACGTGGGAGTAATGAAAAACTGTTTTTT
CASSIGRGSNEKLFF
>few|-|TRBV7-9|TRBJ2-1
TGTGCCAGCAGCTTAATAGGAGGTGAGCAGTTCTTC
CASSLIGGEQFF
>-|-|TRBV7-9|TRBJ1-3
TGTGCCAGCAGCTTTACAGGAACATCTGGAAACACCATATATTTT
CASSFTGTSGNTIYF
>-|-|TRBV11-3|TRBJ1-6
TGTGCCAGCAGCTTAGGTCAGGGAGGGAATTCACCCCTCCACTTT
CASSLGQGGNSPLHF
>-|TRBD1|TRBV7-6|TRBJ1-6
TGTGCCAGCAGCTTAGGGACAGGGACAGTTAACAATTCACCCCTCCACTTT
CASSLGTGTVNNSPLHF
>few|-|TRBV7-2|TRBJ1-5
TGTGCCAGCTCCCGGGACGGGGGGACTCAGCCCCAGCATTTT
CASSRDGGTQPQHF
>-|-|TRBV24-1|TRBJ2-7
TGTGCCACCAGTGCTGCGGGGAGGAACGAGCAGTACTTC
CATSAAGRNEQYF